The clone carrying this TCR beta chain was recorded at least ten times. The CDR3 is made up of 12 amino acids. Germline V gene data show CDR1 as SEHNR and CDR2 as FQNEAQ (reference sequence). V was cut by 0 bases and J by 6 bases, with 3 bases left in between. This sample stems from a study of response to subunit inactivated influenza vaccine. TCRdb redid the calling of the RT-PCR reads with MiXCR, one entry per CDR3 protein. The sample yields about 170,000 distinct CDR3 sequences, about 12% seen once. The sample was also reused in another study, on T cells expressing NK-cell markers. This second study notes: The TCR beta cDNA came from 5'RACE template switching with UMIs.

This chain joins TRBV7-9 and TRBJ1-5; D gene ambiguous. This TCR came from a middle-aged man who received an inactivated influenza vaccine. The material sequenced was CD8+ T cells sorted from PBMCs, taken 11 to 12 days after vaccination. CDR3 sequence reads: CASSLASQPQHF. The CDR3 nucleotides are TGTGCCAGCAGCTTAGCAAGTCAGCCCCAGCATTTT.